Shown below are 16 T cell receptor beta chains from a single sample sequenced in a study of human T cells and chemical hapten exposure. TCRdb re-called the RACE reads with MiXCR, one entry per CDR3 protein. This table has approximately 400,000 distinct CDR3 sequences, more than 4.5% appearing once. This sample's time point: patch test 1, 2 weeks after DPC sensitization. Specified treatment: therapeutic diphenylcyclopropenone sensitization with weekly scalp DPC. The specimen comprised whole blood, sampled in connection with sensitization to the hapten diphenylcyclopropenone (DPC). Receptors were obtained from a woman aged 45-65 years with alopecia areata. Some clones in this sample may be carry-over from other donors' samples.

This clonotype has a count of ten or more. The chain's CDR3 is CASGTSGNYEQYF. In DNA form, the CDR3 reads TGTGCCAGTGGGACTAGCGGGAACTACGAGCAGTACTTC. The rearrangement links TRBV7-9 to TRBJ2-7; TRBD2 matches 13 bases. The junction had 2 bases not matched to a gene; V was cut back by 9 bases and J by 3 bases. The CDR3 is made up of 13 amino acids. Germline CDR1 reads SEHNR; CDR2 reads FQNEAQ (reference sequence).

This clonotype came up many times. V is TRBV11-2 and J is TRBJ2-1; the D is unclear. V was cut by 2 bases and J by 10 bases, with 9 bases left in between. The V gene's germline CDR1 is SGHAT and CDR2 FQNNGV. CDR3 size: 12 residues. This CDR3 is CASSLNPAEQFF. The CDR3 DNA reads TGTGCCAGCAGCTTAAACCCTGCGGAGCAGTTCTTC.

Ten or more counts support this clonotype. V usage is TRBV7-2 and J usage is TRBJ1-1, with unresolved D. The CDR3 totals 14 residues. CDR1 SGHTA and CDR2 FQGNSA come from the germline V gene. Trimming shortened V by 4 bases and J by 5 bases, and 14 bases separated the two germline ends. The CDR3 sequence: CASSYPGPGTEAFF. The CDR3 nucleotides are TGTGCCAGCAGCTACCCGGGTCCGGGGACTGAAGCTTTCTTT.

The V call is TRBV12-3 or TRBV12-4, the J call TRBJ1-5, with D possibly TRBD1 on 6 matching bases. Trimming cost V 6 bases and J 6 bases, with 12 bases left between them. The CDR3 is 13 residues long. CDR3 residues: CASSAGAFQPQHF. In DNA form, the CDR3 reads TGTGCCAGCAGCGCGGGGGCTTTTCAGCCCCAGCATTTT.

This clonotype was recorded at least ten times. The rearrangement links TRBV29-1 to TRBJ1-1; 7 nucleotides match TRBD1. Germline V lookup: CDR1 SQVTM, CDR2 ANQGSEA. The ends lost 5 bases at V and 3 bases at J; junction bases unmatched: 3. The CDR3 runs to 12 residues. The CDR3 is CSVLDRDTEAFF. The CDR3 DNA sequence: TGCAGCGTTTTAGACAGGGACACTGAAGCTTTCTTT.

This clonotype showed up many times. The V call is TRBV13, the J call TRBJ2-4, with 10 bases lining up with TRBD2. This CDR3 region has 16 residues. CDR1 and CDR2 from the germline V gene are PRHDT and FYEKMQ (reference sequence). Trimming took 1 base from V and 6 from J; bases not matched to a gene: 6. The CDR3 region has the DNA TGTGCCAGCAGCTTAGCCCCTAGCGGGGGCTCAAACATTCAGTACTTC. It is translated as CASSLAPSGGSNIQYF.

This clonotype was picked up a small number of times. This rearrangement joins TRBV7-2 to TRBJ2-3, with 9 bases matching TRBD1. The CDR3 is 13 amino acids. Germline CDR1 and CDR2: SGHTA and FQGNSA. Trimming took 4 bases from V and 7 from J; bases not matched to a gene: 3. The CDR3 region is CASSSDRGYTQYF. The CDR3 DNA reads TGTGCCAGCAGCTCGGACAGGGGATATACGCAGTATTTT.

The V call is TRBV20-1, the J call TRBJ1-1; D call uncertain. The germline V gene has CDR1 DFQATT and CDR2 SNEGSKA (reference sequence). CDR3 length equals 14 residues. Trimming took off 0 bases at V and 5 bases at J, with 13 bases between the two ends. The CDR3 sequence is CSARDWQSGTEAFF. CDR3 in DNA: TGCAGTGCTAGAGATTGGCAATCGGGTACTGAAGCTTTCTTT.

There are many counts of this clonotype. The J gene is TRBJ1-1, the V gene TRBV29-1; 8 bases fit TRBD1. This CDR3 has 11 residues. CDR1 is SQVTM, CDR2 ANQGSEA, per germline. J gave up 4 bases and V 6 bases, and 1 base lay outside the gene matches. CDR3 protein: CSVDRGTEAFF. In DNA, the CDR3 is TGCAGCGTCGACAGGGGCACTGAAGCTTTCTTT.

DNA of the CDR3: TGCGCCAGCAGCTTGGCCGAGCCAGGGCACGAGCAGTACTTC. Encoded protein: CASSLAEPGHEQYF. This chain connects TRBV5-1 to TRBJ2-7, with D possibly TRBD1 on 5 matching bases. Trimming left V 0 bases short and J 5 bases short, with 12 bases between. Per the germline V gene, CDR1 is SGHRS and CDR2 is YFSETQ. The CDR3 runs to 14 residues.

This clonotype was seen at least ten times. The chain links TRBV7-2 to TRBJ2-1, with 8 bases aligning to TRBD1. The germline V gene encodes CDR1 SGHTA and CDR2 FQGNSA. The CDR3 consists of 15 residues. The trim removed 6 bases at V and 6 bases at J, leaving 10 bases unmatched. The CDR3 spells CASRTAGTGPNEQFF. CDR3 DNA sequence: TGTGCCAGCAGAACCGCCGGGACAGGTCCCAATGAGCAGTTCTTC.

This clonotype was observed at least ten times. This chain uses TRBV9 with TRBJ2-1; D tentatively fits TRBD1 or TRBD2 (6 bases each). CDR3 size: 14 residues. The V end lost 5 bases, the J end lost 5 bases, and 14 bases lay between the germline ends. Germline V lookup: CDR1 SGDLS, CDR2 YYNGEE. The CDR3 loop is CASSGGPLDNEQFF. The CDR3 region has the DNA TGTGCCAGCAGTGGGGGGCCCTTGGACAATGAGCAGTTCTTC. The full variable domain, completed using reference TRBV9 and TRBJ2-1, is DSGVTQTPKHLITATGQRVTLRCSPRSGDLSVYWYQQSLDQGLQFLIQYYNGEERAKGNILERFSAQQFPDLHSELNLSSLELGDSALYFCASSGGPLDNEQFFGPGTRLTVL.

Only a few counts were recorded for this clonotype. The genes are TRBV3-1 and TRBJ1-4, with a weak D call TRBD1 (5 bases). This CDR3 region has 15 residues. With 1 base removed from V and 5 bases from J, the gap between germline ends came to 11 bases. Germline CDR1 is LGHDT and CDR2 is YNNKEL (reference sequence). Here the CDR3 DNA reads TGTGCCAGCAGCCAAGTTCGAGACAGCAATGAAAAACTGTTTTTT. This codes for CASSQVRDSNEKLFF. Using reference TRBV3-1 and TRBJ1-4 for the parts outside the CDR3, the full variable domain is DTAVSQTPKYLVTQMGNDKSIKCEQNLGHDTMYWYKQDSKKFLKIMFSYNNKELIINETVPNRFSPKSPDKAHLNLHINSLELGDSAVYFCASSQVRDSNEKLFFGSGTQLSVL.

The chain recombines TRBV4-2 with TRBJ2-3, with TRBD2 matching 14 bases. V lost 6 bases, J lost 3 bases, and 8 bases stayed unmatched. Looked up from germline, CDR1 is LGHNA and CDR2 is YNFKEQ. The CDR3 contains 17 residues. CDR3 region: CASRQTSGRALTDTQYF. CDR3 DNA: TGTGCCAGCAGGCAGACTAGCGGGAGGGCGTTGACAGATACGCAGTATTTT.

This clonotype occurred many times. As DNA, the CDR3 is TGTGCCAGAGGGACTAGCGGAACTAATGAGCAGTTCTTC. Translation gives CARGTSGTNEQFF. V and J are TRBV2 and TRBJ2-1; TRBD2 matches 11 bases. The germline gives CDR1 SNHLY, CDR2 FYNNEI. Trimming at V came to 9 bases and at J to 7 bases, leaving 5 bases not matched to a gene. This CDR3 comprises 13 residues.

The chain links TRBV28 to TRBJ1-1; D gene unclear. The CDR3 loop spans 11 amino acids. Germline values: CDR1 MDHEN, CDR2 SYDVKM. Trimming stripped 2 bases from V and 7 bases from J, with 5 bases between. Here the CDR3 DNA reads TGTGCCAGCAGTTTACTCGATGAAGCTTTCTTT. Protein: CASSLLDEAFF.